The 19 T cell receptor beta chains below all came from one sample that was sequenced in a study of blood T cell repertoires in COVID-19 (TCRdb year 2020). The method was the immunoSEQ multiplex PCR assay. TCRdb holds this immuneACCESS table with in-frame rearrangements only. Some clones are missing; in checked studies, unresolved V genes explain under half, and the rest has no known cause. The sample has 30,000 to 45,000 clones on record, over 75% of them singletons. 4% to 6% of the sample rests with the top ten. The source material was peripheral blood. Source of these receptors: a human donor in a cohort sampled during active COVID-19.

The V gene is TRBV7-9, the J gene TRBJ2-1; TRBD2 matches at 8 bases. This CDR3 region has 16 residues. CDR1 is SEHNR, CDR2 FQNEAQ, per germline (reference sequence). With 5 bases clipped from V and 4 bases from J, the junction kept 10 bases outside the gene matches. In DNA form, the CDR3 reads TGTGCCAGCAGCCCCCTAGCGGGCATCCTATACAATGAGCAGTTCTTC. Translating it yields CASSPLAGILYNEQFF.

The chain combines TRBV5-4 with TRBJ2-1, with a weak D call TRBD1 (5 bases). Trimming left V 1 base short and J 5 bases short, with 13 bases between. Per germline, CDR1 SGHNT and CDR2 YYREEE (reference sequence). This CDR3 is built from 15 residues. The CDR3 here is CASSLPQRGHNEQFF. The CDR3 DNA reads TGTGCCAGCAGCTTGCCCCAAAGGGGCCACAATGAGCAGTTCTTC.

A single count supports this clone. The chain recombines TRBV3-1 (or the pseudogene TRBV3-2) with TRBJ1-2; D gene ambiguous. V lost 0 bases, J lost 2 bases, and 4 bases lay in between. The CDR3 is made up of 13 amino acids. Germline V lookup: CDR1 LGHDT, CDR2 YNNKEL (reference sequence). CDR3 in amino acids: CASSQDPNYGYTF. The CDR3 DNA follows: TGTGCCAGCAGCCAAGACCCGAACTATGGCTACACCTTC.

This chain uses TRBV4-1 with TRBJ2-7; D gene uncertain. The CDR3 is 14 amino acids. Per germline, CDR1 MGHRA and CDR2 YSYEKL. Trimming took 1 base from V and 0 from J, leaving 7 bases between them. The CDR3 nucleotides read TGCGCCAGCAGCCAAGTTAGTACCTCCTACGAGCAGTACTTC. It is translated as CASSQVSTSYEQYF.

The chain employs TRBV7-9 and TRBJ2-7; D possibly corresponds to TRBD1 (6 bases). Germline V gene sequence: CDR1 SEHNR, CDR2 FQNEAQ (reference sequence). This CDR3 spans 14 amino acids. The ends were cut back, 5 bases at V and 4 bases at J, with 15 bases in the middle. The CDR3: CASSPDRFGYEQYF. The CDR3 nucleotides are TGTGCCAGCAGCCCTGACAGGTTTGGTTACGAGCAGTACTTC.

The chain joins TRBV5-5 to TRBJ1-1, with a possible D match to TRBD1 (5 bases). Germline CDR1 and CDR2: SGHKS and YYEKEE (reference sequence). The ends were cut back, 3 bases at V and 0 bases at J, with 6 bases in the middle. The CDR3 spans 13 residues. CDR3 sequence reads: CASSWGVNTEAFF. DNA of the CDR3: TGTGCCAGCAGCTGGGGCGTGAACACTGAAGCTTTCTTT.

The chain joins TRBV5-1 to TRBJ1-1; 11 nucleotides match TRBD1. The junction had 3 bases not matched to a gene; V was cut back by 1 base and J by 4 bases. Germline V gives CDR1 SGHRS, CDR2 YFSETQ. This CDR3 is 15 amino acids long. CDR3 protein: CASSLSGTGGTEAFF. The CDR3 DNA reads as TGCGCCAGCAGCTTGTCGGGGACAGGGGGCACTGAAGCTTTCTTT.

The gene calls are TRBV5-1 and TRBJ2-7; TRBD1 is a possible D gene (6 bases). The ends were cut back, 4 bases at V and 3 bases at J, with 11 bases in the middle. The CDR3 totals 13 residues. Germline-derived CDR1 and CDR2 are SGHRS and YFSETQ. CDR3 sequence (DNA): TGCGCCAGCAGCCAGTCGGACAGCTACGAGCAGTACTTC. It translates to CASSQSDSYEQYF.

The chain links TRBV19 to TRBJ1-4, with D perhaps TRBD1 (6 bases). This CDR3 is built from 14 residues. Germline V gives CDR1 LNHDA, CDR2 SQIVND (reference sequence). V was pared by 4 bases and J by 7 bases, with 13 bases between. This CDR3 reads CASSRTAGGEKLFF. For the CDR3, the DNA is TGTGCCAGTAGTAGGACAGCCGGAGGTGAAAAACTGTTTTTT.

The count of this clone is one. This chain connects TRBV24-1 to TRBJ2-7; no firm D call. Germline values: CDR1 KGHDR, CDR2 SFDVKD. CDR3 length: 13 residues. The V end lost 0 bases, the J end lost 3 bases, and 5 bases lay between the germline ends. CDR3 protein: CATSDLGGYEQYF. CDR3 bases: TGTGCCACCAGTGATTTGGGCGGCTACGAGCAGTACTTC.

The CDR3 loop reads CASSSLYQETQYF. The CDR3 DNA follows: TGCGCCAGCAGCTCCTTGTACCAAGAGACCCAGTACTTC. This rearrangement joins TRBV5-1 to TRBJ2-5; D remains unclear. V lost 3 bases and J lost 0, with 6 bases in between. CDR3 length: 13 amino acids. Germline V gene sequence: CDR1 SGHRS, CDR2 YFSETQ. Looking up the rest from reference TRBV5-1 and TRBJ2-5 gives the full variable domain: KAGVTQTPRYLIKTRGQQVTLSCSPISGHRSVSWYQQTPGQGLQFLFEYFSETQRNKGNFPGRFSGRQFSNSRSEMNVSTLELGDSALYLCASSSLYQETQYFGPGTRLLVL.

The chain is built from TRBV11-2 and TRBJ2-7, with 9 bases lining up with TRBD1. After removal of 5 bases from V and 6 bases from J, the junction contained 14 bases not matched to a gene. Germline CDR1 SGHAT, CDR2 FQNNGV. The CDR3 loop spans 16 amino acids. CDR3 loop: CASSPRGGQGNSEQYF. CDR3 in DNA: TGTGCCAGCAGCCCTAGGGGGGGACAGGGAAACTCCGAGCAGTACTTC.

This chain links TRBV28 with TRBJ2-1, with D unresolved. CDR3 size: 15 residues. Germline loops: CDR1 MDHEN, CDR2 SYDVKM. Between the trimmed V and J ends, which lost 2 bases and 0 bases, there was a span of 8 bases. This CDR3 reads CASSLAAVSYNEQFF. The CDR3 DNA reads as TGTGCCAGCAGTTTAGCGGCGGTCTCCTACAATGAGCAGTTCTTC. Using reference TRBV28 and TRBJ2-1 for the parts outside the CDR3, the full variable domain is DVKVTQSSRYLVKRTGEKVFLECVQDMDHENMFWYRQDPGLGLRLIYFSYDVKMKEKGDIPEGYSVSREKKERFSLILESASTNQTSMYLCASSLAAVSYNEQFFGPGTRLTVL.

Here the CDR3 DNA reads TGCGCCAGCAGTGAGCCCAGACAGGGCCATGAGCAGTTCTTC. Amino acid sequence: CASSEPRQGHEQFF. This sequence joins TRBV10-1 and TRBJ2-1; 7 bases align to TRBD1. Germline V lookup: CDR1 WNHNN, CDR2 SYGVQD (reference sequence). V dropped 2 bases and J dropped 8; count of bases not matched to a gene: 6. The CDR3 is 14 residues long.

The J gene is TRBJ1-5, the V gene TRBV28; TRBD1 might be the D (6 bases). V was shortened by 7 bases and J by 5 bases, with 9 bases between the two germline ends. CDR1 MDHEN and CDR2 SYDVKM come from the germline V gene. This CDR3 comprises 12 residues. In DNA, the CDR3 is TGTGCCAGCACCTCAGGGGATCAGCCCCAGCATTTT. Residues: CASTSGDQPQHF.

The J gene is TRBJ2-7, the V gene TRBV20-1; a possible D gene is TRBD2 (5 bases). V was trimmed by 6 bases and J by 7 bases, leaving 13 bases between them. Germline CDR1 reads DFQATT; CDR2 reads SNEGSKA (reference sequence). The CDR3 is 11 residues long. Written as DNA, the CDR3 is TGCAGTGCCCGCGGGCCTGGAGAGCAGTACTTC. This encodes CSARGPGEQYF.

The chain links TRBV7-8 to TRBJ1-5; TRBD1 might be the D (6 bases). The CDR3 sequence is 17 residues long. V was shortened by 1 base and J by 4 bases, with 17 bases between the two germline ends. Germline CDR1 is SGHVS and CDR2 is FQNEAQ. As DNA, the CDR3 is TGTGCCAGCAGCTTAGTACGTAGGGGGGGTCGGAATCAGCCCCAGCATTTT. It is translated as CASSLVRRGGRNQPQHF.

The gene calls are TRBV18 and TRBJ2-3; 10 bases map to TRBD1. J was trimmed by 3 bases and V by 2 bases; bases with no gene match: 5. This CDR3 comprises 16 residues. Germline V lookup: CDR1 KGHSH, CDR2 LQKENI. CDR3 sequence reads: CASSPNPGQGTDTQYF. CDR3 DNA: TGTGCCAGCTCACCAAATCCGGGACAGGGGACAGATACGCAGTATTTT.

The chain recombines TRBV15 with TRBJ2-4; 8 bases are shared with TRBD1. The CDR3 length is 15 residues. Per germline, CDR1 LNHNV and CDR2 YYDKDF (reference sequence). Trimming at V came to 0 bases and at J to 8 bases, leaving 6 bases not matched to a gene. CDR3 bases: TGTGCCACCAGCAGAGATAGACAGGGGAAAGACATTCAGTACTTC. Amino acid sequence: CATSRDRQGKDIQYF.